The next 16 T cell receptor beta chains were all read from a single sample in a study of blood T cells in healthy people across ages. A J-beta primer mix and a sample-barcoded 5' primer were used in a second PCR of roughly 6 to 12 cycles. Each CDR3 protein gets one entry after TCRdb re-called the 5' RACE reads with MiXCR. Seen here are about a million distinct CDR3 sequences, about 48% observed once, and the top ten hold 13%. Sequencing input: blood. The receptors here all came from a man in his thirties or forties in good health.

The chain links TRBV12-3 or TRBV12-4 to TRBJ2-7, with 9 nucleotides matching TRBD1. There are 18 residues in the CDR3. The V and J ends lost 7 bases and 6 bases, in that order; junction bases with no gene match: 22. The CDR3 DNA is TGTGCCAGCAACCGACTTACTCCCGGGACAGGGAGACTCTGCGAGCAGTACTTC. Its protein product is CASNRLTPGTGRLCEQYF.

The chain is built from TRBV28 and TRBJ1-1; 7 nucleotides line up with TRBD1. Germline CDR1 reads MDHEN; CDR2 reads SYDVKM. The CDR3 covers 16 residues. V trimming: 4 bases; J trimming: 2 bases; junction bases outside the gene matches: 10. The CDR3 loop is CASSSNRQGINTEAFF. The CDR3 bases are TGTGCCAGCAGTTCAAATAGACAGGGTATTAACACTGAAGCTTTCTTT.

This CDR3 reads CASSITDTEAFF. CDR3 sequence (DNA): TGTGCCAGTAGTATAACCGACACTGAAGCTTTCTTT. V and J are TRBV19 and TRBJ1-1; D unresolved. CDR3 size: 12 residues. Germline values: CDR1 LNHDA, CDR2 SQIVND (reference sequence). V was cut by 2 bases and J by 3 bases, with 4 bases left in between.

V is TRBV7-2 and J is TRBJ2-3, with 9 bases lining up with TRBD2. J was trimmed by 0 bases and V by 3 bases; bases with no gene match: 7. There are 17 residues in the CDR3. Per germline, CDR1 SGHTA and CDR2 FQGNSA. The CDR3 here is CASSLASGVTSTDTQYF. The CDR3 DNA reads TGTGCCAGCAGCTTGGCTAGCGGGGTTACAAGCACAGATACGCAGTATTTT.

This clonotype was counted many times. The gene calls are TRBV12-3 or TRBV12-4 and TRBJ2-1; D possibly matches TRBD1 or TRBD2 (6 bases each). There are 16 residues in the CDR3. The V gene lost 7 bases and the J gene lost 0 bases, with 16 bases spanning the gap. CDR3 protein: CASTLGAGFSYNEQFF. The CDR3 bases are TGTGCCAGCACCCTGGGGGCGGGGTTCTCCTACAATGAGCAGTTCTTC.

V and J are TRBV20-1 and TRBJ2-7, with D perhaps TRBD1 or TRBD2 (7 bases each). V dropped 3 bases and J dropped 1 base, with 19 bases sitting between them. CDR3 length equals 16 residues. The germline CDR1 and CDR2 sequences are DFQATT and SNEGSKA (reference sequence). The DNA of the CDR3 is TGCAGTGCTAGGGGGGGGGACCAGGGGGATTCCTACGAGCAGTACTTC. Translating it yields CSARGGDQGDSYEQYF.

This rearrangement joins TRBV6-1 to TRBJ2-3; D is possibly TRBD2 (6 bases). This CDR3 contains 15 residues. The V gene's germline CDR1 is MNHNS and CDR2 SASEGT. The V end lost 4 bases, the J end lost 3 bases, and 14 bases lay between the germline ends. The CDR3 here is CASSGASAGTDTQYF. The DNA of the CDR3 is TGTGCCAGCAGTGGGGCTAGCGCGGGGACAGATACGCAGTATTTT.

This clonotype has a count of ten or more. This rearrangement joins TRBV3-1 to TRBJ2-3; the D gene is possibly TRBD1 (6 bases). CDR3 length: 15 residues. The germline gives CDR1 LGHDT, CDR2 YNNKEL (reference sequence). Trimming removed 0 bases from V and 6 bases from J, with 13 bases in between. CDR3 in amino acids: CASSQDYEGDDTQYF. CDR3 sequence (DNA): TGTGCCAGCAGCCAAGACTATGAGGGGGACGATACGCAGTATTTT.

This clonotype was seen repeatedly, ten times or more. The CDR3, as DNA: TGTGCCAGCAGCGTAGATATGACCAATGAGCAGTTCTTC. Protein product: CASSVDMTNEQFF. The rearrangement uses TRBV9 and TRBJ2-1; D gene ambiguous. CDR3 length equals 13 residues. The germline V gene has CDR1 SGDLS and CDR2 YYNGEE. Trimming pared 0 bases from V and 6 bases from J, leaving 7 bases between.

About this clonotype: Mismatch with germline at one junction end may stem from a read error. The V and J genes are TRBV28 and TRBJ2-7, with 11 bases lining up with TRBD1. In germline, CDR1 is MDHEN, CDR2 SYDVKM. The CDR3 is 15 residues long. In nucleotides, the CDR3 is TGTGCCGGCAGTGGACCGGGACAGGGGGCCTACGAGCAGTACTTC. Amino acid sequence: CAGSGPGQGAYEQYF.

This clonotype showed up just a few times. V gene TRBV29-1 combines with J gene TRBJ2-1; 7 bases match TRBD2. Germline CDR1 is SQVTM and CDR2 is ANQGSEA. V lost 7 bases and J lost 9; bases outside the gene matches: 12. The CDR3 contains 13 residues. CDR3 sequence: CSAESRGRGEQFF. CDR3 coding DNA: TGCAGCGCCGAAAGCCGTGGGAGGGGTGAGCAGTTCTTC.

There are a few counts of this clonotype. The chain has TRBV4-1 and TRBJ2-7; the match to TRBD1 covers 11 bases. The CDR3 runs to 19 residues. Per the germline V gene, CDR1 is MGHRA and CDR2 is YSYEKL. With 1 base clipped from V and 1 base from J, the junction kept 12 bases outside the gene matches. The CDR3 DNA reads TGCGCCAGCAGCCAAGGGGGGATCGGACAGGGGGCAGATTCCTACGAGCAGTACTTC. Translated: CASSQGGIGQGADSYEQYF.

CDR3 bases: TGTGCCAGCAGGGAAGGGACGGCTGGAAACACCATATATTTT. Amino acid sequence: CASREGTAGNTIYF. This chain links TRBV6-5 with TRBJ1-3, with D possibly TRBD1 on 5 matching bases. The CDR3 is made up of 14 amino acids. From germline, CDR1 is MNHEY and CDR2 SVGAGI. Trimming took off 6 bases at V and 2 bases at J, with 11 bases between the two ends.

This clonotype has just a few counts. The chain links TRBV7-9 to TRBJ2-2; possibly TRBD2 for D (7 bases). Trimming pared 8 bases from V and 4 bases from J, leaving 14 bases between. This CDR3 region has 14 residues. Germline CDR1 is SEHNR and CDR2 is FQNEAQ (reference sequence). The CDR3 sequence: CASLAGGLTGELFF. CDR3 sequence (DNA): TGTGCCAGCCTGGCCGGGGGGCTCACCGGGGAGCTGTTTTTT. Full variable domain (outside the CDR3, taken from reference TRBV7-9 and TRBJ2-2): DTGVSQNPRHKITKRGQNVTFRCDPISEHNRLYWYRQTLGQGPEFLTYFQNEAQLEKSRLLSDRFSAERPKGSFSTLEIQRTEQGDSAMYLCASLAGGLTGELFFGEGSRLTVL.

The chain has TRBV30 and TRBJ1-2; no definite D call. Trimming pared 1 base from V and 2 bases from J, leaving 8 bases between. This CDR3 is built from 13 residues. The V gene's germline CDR1 is GTSNPN and CDR2 SVGIG (reference sequence). CDR3 region: CAWSEDENYGYTF. CDR3 in DNA: TGTGCCTGGAGTGAGGACGAGAACTATGGCTACACCTTC.

The V call is TRBV20-1, the J call TRBJ2-3; D not certain. V lost 7 bases and J 2 bases, leaving 16 bases between the germline ends. The CDR3 sequence is 14 residues long. CDR1 and CDR2 from the germline V gene are DFQATT and SNEGSKA (reference sequence). The CDR3 bases are TGCAGTGAAGATCCCCCAACCCACACAGATACGCAGTATTTT. Translating gives CSEDPPTHTDTQYF.